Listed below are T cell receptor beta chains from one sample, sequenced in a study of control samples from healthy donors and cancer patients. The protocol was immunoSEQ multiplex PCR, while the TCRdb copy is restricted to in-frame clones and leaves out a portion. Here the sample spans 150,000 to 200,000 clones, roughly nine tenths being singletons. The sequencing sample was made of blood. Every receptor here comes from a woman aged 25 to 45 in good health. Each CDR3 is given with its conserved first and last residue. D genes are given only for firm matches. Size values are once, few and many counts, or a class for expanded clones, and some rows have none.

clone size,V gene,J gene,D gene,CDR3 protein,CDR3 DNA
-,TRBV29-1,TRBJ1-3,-,CSGTGSGNTIYF,TGCAGCGGTACAGGGTCTGGAAACACCATATATTTT
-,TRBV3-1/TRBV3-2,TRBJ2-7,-,CASSQDSVRYEQYF,TGTGCCAGCAGCCAAGATTCGGTGCGGTACGAGCAGTACTTC
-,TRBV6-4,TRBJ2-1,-,CASSDSVAGDYNEQFF,TGTGCCAGCAGTGACTCGGTAGCTGGCGACTACAATGAGCAGTTCTTC
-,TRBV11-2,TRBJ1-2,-,CASSLGPANYGYTF,TGTGCCAGCAGCTTAGGGCCAGCTAACTATGGCTACACCTTC
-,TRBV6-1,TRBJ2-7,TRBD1,CASSEGRGPYEQYF,TGTGCCAGCAGTGAAGGCAGGGGGCCCTACGAGCAGTACTTC
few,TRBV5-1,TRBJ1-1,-,CASSLSRVMNTEAFF,TGCGCCAGCAGCTTGTCTAGGGTCATGAACACTGAAGCTTTCTTT
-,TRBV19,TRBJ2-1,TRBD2,CASRTSGGNEQFF,TGTGCCAGTAGGACTAGCGGGGGCAATGAGCAGTTCTTC
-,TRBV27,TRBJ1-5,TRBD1,CASSLGQGNQPQHF,TGTGCCAGCAGTCTCGGACAGGGGAATCAGCCCCAGCATTTT
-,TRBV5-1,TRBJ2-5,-,CASSLAGLGETQYF,TGCGCCAGCAGCTTGGCGGGGTTGGGAGAGACCCAGTACTTC
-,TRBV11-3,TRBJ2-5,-,CASSLGQNQETQYF,TGTGCCAGCAGCTTAGGGCAGAACCAAGAGACCCAGTACTTC
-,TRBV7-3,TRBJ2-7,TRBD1,CASSLTATGFYEQYF,TGTGCCAGCAGCTTAACAGCGACAGGGTTCTACGAGCAGTACTTC
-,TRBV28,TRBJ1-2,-,CASSSPESYGYTF,TGTGCCAGCAGTAGCCCAGAATCCTATGGCTACACCTTC
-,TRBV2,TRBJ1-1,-,CASSEMGYTEAFF,TGTGCCAGCAGTGAGATGGGTTATACTGAAGCTTTCTTT
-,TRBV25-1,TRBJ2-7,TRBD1,CASTLSGTGGSYEQYF,TGTGCCAGCACCCTATCCGGGACAGGGGGCTCCTACGAGCAGTACTTC
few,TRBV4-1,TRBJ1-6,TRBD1,CASSQDRNSPLHF,TGCGCCAGCAGCCAGGACAGGAATTCACCCCTCCACTTT
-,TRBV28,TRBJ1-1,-,CASSPPVNTEAFF,TGTGCCAGCAGTCCACCCGTGAACACTGAAGCTTTCTTT
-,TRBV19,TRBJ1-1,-,CASSIGDSGEAFF,TGTGCCAGTAGTATAGGGGACTCCGGTGAAGCTTTCTTT
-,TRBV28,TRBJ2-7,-,CASSLWGEQYF,TGTGCCAGCAGTTTATGGGGCGAGCAGTACTTC
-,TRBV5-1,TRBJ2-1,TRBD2,CATRTSGGVYNEQFF,TGCGCCACAAGGACTAGCGGGGGGGTCTACAATGAGCAGTTCTTC
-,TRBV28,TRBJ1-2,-,CASRPHRAGGYTF,TGTGCCAGCAGACCCCACAGGGCGGGGGGCTACACCTTC
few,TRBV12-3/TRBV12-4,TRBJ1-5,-,CASRKGGNQPQHF,TGTGCCAGCAGAAAAGGGGGGAATCAGCCCCAGCATTTT
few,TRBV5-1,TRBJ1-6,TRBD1,CASSPFIPGQGNSPLHF,TGCGCCAGCAGCCCATTCATACCGGGACAGGGCAATTCACCCCTCCACTTT
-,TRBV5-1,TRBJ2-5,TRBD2,CASSLGGGPETQYF,TGCGCCAGCAGCTTGGGGGGAGGGCCGGAGACCCAGTACTTC
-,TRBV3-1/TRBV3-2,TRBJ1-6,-,CASSQVGLRNSPLHF,TGTGCCAGCAGCCAAGTTGGGCTGCGTAATTCACCCCTCCACTTT
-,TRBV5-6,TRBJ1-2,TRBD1,CASSLGQGFYGYTF,TGTGCCAGCAGCTTGGGACAGGGGTTCTATGGCTACACCTTC
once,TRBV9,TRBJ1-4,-,CASSVHLEGEKLFF,TGTGCCAGCAGCGTACACCTCGAAGGGGAAAAACTGTTTTTT
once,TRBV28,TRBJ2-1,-,CASSTASYNEQFF,TGTGCCAGCAGCACCGCCTCCTACAATGAGCAGTTCTTC
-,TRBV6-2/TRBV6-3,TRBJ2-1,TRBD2,CASSYEGASGRGNEQFF,TGTGCCAGCAGTTACGAGGGGGCTAGCGGGAGGGGCAATGAGCAGTTCTTC
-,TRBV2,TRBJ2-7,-,CASSESGYEQYF,TGTGCCAGCAGTGAATCAGGGTACGAGCAGTACTTC
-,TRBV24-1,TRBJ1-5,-,CATSDSNQPQHF,TGTGCCACCAGTGACAGCAATCAGCCCCAGCATTTT
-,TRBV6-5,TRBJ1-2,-,CASRVDVYGYTF,TGTGCCAGCAGAGTGGACGTCTATGGCTACACCTTC
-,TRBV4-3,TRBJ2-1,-,CASSQTPMTDYNEQFF,TGCGCCAGCAGCCAAACCCCGATGACAGATTACAATGAGCAGTTCTTC
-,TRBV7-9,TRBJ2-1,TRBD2,CASSFGTSGGASYNEQFF,TGTGCCAGCAGCTTTGGGACTAGCGGGGGGGCCTCCTACAATGAGCAGTTCTTC
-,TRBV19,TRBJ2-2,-,CASSIRQELFF,TGTGCCAGTAGTATCCGACAGGAGCTGTTTTTT
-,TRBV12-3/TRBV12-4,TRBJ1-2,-,CASSFLGYGYTF,TGTGCCAGCAGTTTCTTGGGATATGGCTACACCTTC
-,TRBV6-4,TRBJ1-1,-,CASSLNAMNTEAFF,TGTGCCAGCAGTCTAAACGCGATGAACACTGAAGCTTTCTTT
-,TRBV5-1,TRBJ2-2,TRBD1,CASSWTGVYTGELFF,TGCGCCAGCAGCTGGACAGGGGTGTACACCGGGGAGCTGTTTTTT
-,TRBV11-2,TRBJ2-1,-,CASSLVASSYNEQFF,TGTGCCAGCAGCTTAGTTGCGAGCTCCTACAATGAGCAGTTCTTC
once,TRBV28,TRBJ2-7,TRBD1,CASSSPPGTGAYEQYF,TGTGCCAGCAGTTCGCCCCCCGGGACAGGGGCCTACGAGCAGTACTTC
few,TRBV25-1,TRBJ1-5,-,CASSEVGDTDSNQPQHF,TGTGCCAGCAGTGAAGTAGGGGACACTGATAGCAATCAGCCCCAGCATTTT
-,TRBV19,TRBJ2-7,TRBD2,CASTTSGSSYEQYF,TGTGCCAGTACCACTAGCGGGAGTTCCTACGAGCAGTACTTC
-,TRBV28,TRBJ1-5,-,CASSPGTTYSNQPQHF,TGTGCCAGCAGTCCCGGGACAACCTATAGCAATCAGCCCCAGCATTTT
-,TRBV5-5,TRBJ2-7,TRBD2,CASSWSGGAYEQYF,TGTGCCAGCAGCTGGAGCGGGGGGGCCTACGAGCAGTACTTC
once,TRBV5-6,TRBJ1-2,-,CASSLGRQTNYGYTF,TGTGCCAGCAGCTTGGGGCGACAGACTAACTATGGCTACACCTTC
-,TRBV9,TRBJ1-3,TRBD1,CASSDRGGNTIYF,TGTGCCAGCAGCGACAGGGGTGGAAACACCATATATTTT
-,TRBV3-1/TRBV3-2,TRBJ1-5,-,CASSQDGQPYQPQHF,TGTGCCAGCAGCCAAGATGGACAGCCTTATCAGCCCCAGCATTTT
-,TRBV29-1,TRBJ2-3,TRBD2,CSVDRRGSTDTQYF,TGCAGCGTTGATAGGCGGGGGAGCACAGATACGCAGTATTTT
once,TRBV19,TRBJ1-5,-,CASSEGRRNQPQHF,TGTGCCAGTAGTGAGGGACGGCGAAATCAGCCCCAGCATTTT
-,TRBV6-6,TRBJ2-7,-,CASSYGGTPAYEQYF,TGTGCCAGCAGTTACGGTGGGACCCCGGCCTACGAGCAGTACTTC
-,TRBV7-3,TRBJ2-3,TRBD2,CASSLTKPTRLAGGTDTQYF,TGTGCCAGCAGCTTAACCAAACCCACTCGACTAGCGGGGGGCACAGATACGCAGTATTTT
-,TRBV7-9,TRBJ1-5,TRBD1,CASSLGTASNQPQHF,TGTGCCAGCAGCTTGGGGACAGCTAGCAATCAGCCCCAGCATTTT
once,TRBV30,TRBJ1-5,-,CAWKLTDSNQPQHF,TGTGCCTGGAAACTGACGGATAGCAATCAGCCCCAGCATTTT